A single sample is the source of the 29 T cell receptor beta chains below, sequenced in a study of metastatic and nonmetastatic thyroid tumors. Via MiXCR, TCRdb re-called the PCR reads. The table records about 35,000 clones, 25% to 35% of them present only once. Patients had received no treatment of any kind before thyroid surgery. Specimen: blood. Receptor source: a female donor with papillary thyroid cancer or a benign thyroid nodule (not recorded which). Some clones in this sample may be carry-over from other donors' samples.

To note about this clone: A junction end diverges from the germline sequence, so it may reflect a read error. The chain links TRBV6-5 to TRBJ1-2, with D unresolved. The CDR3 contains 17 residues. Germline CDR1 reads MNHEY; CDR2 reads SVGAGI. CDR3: CASSYKIGYTYNYVYTF. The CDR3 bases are TGTGCCAGCAGTTACAAGATTGGGTACACCTATAACTATGTCTACACCTTC.

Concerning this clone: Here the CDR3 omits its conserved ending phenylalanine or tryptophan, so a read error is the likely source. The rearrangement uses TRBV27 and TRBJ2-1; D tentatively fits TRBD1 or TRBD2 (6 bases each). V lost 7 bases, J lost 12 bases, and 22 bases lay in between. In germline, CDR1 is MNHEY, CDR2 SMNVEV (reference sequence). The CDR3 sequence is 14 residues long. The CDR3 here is CASKKGGSLDGQFS. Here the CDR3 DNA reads TGTGCCAGCAAAAAGGGGGGTTCTCTCGATGGGCAGTTCTCC.

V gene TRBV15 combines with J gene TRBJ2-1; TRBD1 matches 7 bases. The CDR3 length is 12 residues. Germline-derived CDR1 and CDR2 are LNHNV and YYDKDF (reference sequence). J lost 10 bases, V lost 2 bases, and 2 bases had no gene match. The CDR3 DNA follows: TGTGCCACCAGCAGACAGGACAGGGAGCAGTTCTTC. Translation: CATSRQDREQFF.

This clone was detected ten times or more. The CDR3 sequence is CARACGQETQYF. The CDR3 coding sequence is TGTGCCAGAGCTTGTGGCCAAGAGACCCAGTACTTC. J is TRBJ2-5 and V is TRBV6-1; D ambiguous. The CDR3 is 12 residues long. CDR1 is MNHNS and CDR2 is SASEGT in the germline V gene. The ends were cut back, 9 bases at V and 1 base at J, with 9 bases in the middle.

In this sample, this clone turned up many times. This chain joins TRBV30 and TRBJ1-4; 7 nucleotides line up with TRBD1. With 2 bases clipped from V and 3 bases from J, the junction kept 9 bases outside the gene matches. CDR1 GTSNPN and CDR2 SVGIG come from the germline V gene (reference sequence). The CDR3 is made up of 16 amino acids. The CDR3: CAWSSHGQDANEKLFF. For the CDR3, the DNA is TGTGCCTGGAGTTCACACGGACAGGATGCTAATGAAAAACTGTTTTTT.

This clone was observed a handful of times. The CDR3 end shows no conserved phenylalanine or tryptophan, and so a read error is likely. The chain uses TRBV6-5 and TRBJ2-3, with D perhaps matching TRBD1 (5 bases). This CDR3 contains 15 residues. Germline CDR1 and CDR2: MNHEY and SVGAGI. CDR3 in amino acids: CASSDSGHGADTQYC. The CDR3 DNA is TGTGCCAGCAGTGACTCAGGACATGGGGCAGATACGCAGTATTGT.

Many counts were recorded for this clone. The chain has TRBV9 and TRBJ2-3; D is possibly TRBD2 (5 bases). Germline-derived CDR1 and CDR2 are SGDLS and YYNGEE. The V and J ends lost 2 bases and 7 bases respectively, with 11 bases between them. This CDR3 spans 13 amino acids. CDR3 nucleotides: TGTGCCAGCAGCGTTGGGGAGATGTATACGCAGTATTTT. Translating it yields CASSVGEMYTQYF.

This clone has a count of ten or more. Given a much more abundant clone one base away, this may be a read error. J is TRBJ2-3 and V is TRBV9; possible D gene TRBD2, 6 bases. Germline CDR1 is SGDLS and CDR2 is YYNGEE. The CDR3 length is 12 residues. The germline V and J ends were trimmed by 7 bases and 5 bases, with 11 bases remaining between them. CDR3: CASGEGGDTQYF. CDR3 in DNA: TGTGCCAGCGGCGAGGGAGGAGATACGCAGTATTTT.

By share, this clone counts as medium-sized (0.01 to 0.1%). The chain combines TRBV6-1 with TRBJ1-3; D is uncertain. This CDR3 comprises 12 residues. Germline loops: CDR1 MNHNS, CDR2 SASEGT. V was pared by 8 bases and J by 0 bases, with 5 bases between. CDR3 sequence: CASLGSGNTIYF. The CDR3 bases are TGTGCCAGCTTAGGCTCTGGAAACACCATATATTTT.

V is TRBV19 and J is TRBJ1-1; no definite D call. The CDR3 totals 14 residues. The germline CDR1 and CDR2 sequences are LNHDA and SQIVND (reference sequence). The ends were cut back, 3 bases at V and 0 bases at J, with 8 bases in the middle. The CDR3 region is CASSIPHMNTEAFF. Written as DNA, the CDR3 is TGTGCCAGTAGTATCCCCCATATGAACACTGAAGCTTTCTTT.

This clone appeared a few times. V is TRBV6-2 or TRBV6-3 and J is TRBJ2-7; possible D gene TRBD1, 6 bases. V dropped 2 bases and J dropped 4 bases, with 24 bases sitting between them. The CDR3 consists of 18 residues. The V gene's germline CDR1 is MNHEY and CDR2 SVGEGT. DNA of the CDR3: TGTGCCAGCAGTTACCGGGCCAGGGGATCGAGCAATAAATACGAGCAGTACTTC. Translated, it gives CASSYRARGSSNKYEQYF.

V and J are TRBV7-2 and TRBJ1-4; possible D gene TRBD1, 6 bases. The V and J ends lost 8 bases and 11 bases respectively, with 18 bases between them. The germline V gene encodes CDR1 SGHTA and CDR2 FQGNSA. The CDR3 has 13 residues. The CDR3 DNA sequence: TGTGCCAGCCAACAGGGTTTAGATGTTAAACTGTTTTTT. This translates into CASQQGLDVKLFF.

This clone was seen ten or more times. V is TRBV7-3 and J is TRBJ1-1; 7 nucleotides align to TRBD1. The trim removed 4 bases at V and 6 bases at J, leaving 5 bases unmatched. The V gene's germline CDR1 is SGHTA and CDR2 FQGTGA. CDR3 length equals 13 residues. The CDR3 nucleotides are TGTGCCAGCAGCTATGACAGGGTATCTGAAGCTTTCTTT. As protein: CASSYDRVSEAFF.

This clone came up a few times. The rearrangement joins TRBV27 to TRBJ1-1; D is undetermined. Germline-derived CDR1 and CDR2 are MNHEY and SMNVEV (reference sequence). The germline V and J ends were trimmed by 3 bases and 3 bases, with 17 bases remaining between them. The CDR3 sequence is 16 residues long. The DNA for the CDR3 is TGTGCCAGCAGTTTTACATTTTTCTCGCTGGACACTGAAGCTTTCTTT. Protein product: CASSFTFFSLDTEAFF.

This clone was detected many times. The CDR3 here is CASSVEGGTSTDTQYF. CDR3 in DNA: TGTGCCAGCAGCGTAGAGGGAGGGACAAGCACAGATACGCAGTATTTT. The chain is built from TRBV9 and TRBJ2-3; TRBD2 might be the D (7 bases). V lost 0 bases to trimming and J lost 0 bases, with 11 bases between them. Per the germline V gene, CDR1 is SGDLS and CDR2 is YYNGEE. The CDR3 has 16 residues.

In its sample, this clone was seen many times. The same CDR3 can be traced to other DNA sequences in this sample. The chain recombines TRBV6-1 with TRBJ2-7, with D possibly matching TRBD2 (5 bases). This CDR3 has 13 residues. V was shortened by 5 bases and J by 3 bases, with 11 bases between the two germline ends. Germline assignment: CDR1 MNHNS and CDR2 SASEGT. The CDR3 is CASSHRAGYEQYF. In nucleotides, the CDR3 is TGTGCCAGCAGTCACCGGGCGGGCTACGAGCAGTACTTC.

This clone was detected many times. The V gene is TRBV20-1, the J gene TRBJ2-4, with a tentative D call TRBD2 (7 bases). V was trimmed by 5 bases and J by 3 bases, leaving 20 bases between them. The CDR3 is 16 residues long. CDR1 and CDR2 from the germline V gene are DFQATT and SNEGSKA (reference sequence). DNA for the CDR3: TGCAGTGCTTCGCGCGGGGGAGGGGGTGTCAAAAACATTCAGTACTTC. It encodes CSASRGGGGVKNIQYF.

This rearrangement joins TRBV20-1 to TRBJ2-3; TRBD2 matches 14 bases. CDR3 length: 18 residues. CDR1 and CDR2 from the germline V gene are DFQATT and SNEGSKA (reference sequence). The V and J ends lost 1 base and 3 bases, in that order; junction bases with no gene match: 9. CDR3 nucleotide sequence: TGCAGTGCTAGAGTGCGGGTGACTAGCGGGAGGGTGACAGATACGCAGTATTTT. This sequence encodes CSARVRVTSGRVTDTQYF.

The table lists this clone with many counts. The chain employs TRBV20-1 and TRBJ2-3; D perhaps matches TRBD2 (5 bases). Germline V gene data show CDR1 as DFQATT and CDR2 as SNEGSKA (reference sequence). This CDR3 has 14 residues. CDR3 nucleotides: TGCAGCGAAGTACCGGGCCTCGGGATAGATACGCAGTATTTT. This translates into CSEVPGLGIDTQYF.

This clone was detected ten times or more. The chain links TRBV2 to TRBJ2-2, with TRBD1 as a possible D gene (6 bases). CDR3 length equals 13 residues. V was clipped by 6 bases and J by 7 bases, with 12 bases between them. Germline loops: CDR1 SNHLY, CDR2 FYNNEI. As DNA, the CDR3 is TGTGCCAGCAGGGACAGACAGGTCGGGGAGCTGTTTTTT. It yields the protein CASRDRQVGELFF. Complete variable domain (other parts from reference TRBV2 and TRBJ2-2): EPEVTQTPSHQVTQMGQEVILRCVPISNHLYFYWYRQILGQKVEFLVSFYNNEISEKSEIFDDQFSVERPDGSNFTLKIRSTKLEDSAMYFCASRDRQVGELFFGEGSRLTVL.

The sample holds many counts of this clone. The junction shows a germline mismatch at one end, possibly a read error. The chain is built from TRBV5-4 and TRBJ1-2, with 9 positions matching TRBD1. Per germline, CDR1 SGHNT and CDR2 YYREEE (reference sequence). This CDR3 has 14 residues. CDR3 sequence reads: CASSQRTGDYGYTF. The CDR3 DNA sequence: TGCGCCAGCAGCCAAAGGACAGGGGACTATGGCTACACCTTC. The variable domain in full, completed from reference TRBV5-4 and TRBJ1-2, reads ETGVTQSPTHLIKTRGQQVTLRCSSQSGHNTVSWYQQALGQGPQFIFQYYREEENGRGNFPPRFSGLQFPNYSSELNVNALELDDSALYLCASSQRTGDYGYTFGSGTRLTVV.

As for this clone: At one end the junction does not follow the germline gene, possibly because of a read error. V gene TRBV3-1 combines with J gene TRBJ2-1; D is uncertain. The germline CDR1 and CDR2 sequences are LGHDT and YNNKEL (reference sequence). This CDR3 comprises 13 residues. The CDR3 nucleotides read TGTGCCATCAGCCTCCGGGCCATCAATGAGCAGTTCTTC. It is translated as CAISLRAINEQFF.

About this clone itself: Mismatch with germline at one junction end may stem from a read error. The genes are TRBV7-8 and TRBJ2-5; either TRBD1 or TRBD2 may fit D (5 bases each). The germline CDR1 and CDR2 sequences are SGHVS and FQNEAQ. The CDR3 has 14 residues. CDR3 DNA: TGTGCCAGCAGCTGGGGGTCGGACCAAGACACCCATTACTTC. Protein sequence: CASSWGSDQDTHYF.

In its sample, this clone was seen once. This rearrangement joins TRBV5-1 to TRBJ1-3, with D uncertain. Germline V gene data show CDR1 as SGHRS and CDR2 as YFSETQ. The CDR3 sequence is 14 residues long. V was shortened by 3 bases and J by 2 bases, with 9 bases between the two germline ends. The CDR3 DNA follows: TGCGCCAGCAGCTCCGACAATACTGGAAACACCATATATTTT. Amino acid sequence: CASSSDNTGNTIYF.

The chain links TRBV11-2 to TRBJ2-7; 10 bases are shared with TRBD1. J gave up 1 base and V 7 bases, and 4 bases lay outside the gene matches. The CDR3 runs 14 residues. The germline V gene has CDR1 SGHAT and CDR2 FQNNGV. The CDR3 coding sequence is TGTGCCAGCAAGCGGGACAGGGGATCCTACGAGCAGTACTTC. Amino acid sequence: CASKRDRGSYEQYF.

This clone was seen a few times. The CDR3 nucleotides are TGTGCCATCAGTGTAGGGGACAGGGGTTCCGCAGATACGCAGTATTTT. Translated, it gives CAISVGDRGSADTQYF. V and J are TRBV10-3 and TRBJ2-3; 10 nucleotides match TRBD1. CDR3 size: 16 residues. CDR1 ENHRY and CDR2 SYGVKD come from the germline V gene. Unmatched junction bases numbered 8, after V lost 4 bases and J lost 4 bases.

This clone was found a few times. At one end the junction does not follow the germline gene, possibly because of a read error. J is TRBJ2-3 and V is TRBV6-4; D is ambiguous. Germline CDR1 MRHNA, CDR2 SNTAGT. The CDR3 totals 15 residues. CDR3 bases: TGTGCCAGCAGTGAAACCAGCTGGAGCACAGATACTCAGTATTTT. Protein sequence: CASSETSWSTDTQYF.

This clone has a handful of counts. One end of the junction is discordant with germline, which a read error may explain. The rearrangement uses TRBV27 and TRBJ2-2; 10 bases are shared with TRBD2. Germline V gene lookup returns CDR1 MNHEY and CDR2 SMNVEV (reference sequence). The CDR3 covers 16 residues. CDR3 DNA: TGTGCCAGCAGAAGAACAGCGGGGGGGCACACCGAGGAGCTGTTTTTT. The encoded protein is CASRRTAGGHTEELFF.

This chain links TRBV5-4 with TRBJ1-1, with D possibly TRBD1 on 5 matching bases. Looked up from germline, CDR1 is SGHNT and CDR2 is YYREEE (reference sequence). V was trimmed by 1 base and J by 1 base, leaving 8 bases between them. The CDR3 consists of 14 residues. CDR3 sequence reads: CASSLRDGNTEAFF. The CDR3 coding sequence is TGTGCCAGCAGCTTGAGGGACGGGAACACTGAAGCTTTCTTT.